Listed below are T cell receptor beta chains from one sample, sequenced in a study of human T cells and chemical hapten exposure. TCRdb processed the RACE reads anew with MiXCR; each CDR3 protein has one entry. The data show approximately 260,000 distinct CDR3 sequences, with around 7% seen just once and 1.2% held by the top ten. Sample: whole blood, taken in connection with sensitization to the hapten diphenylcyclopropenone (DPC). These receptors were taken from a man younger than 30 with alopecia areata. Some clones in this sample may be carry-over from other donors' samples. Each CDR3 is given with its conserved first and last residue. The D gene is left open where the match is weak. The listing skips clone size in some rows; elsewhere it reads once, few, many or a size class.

CSAIPGLAWAIAAYYEQYF TGCAGTGCTATACCGGGACTAGCGTGGGCCATCGCCGCTTACTACGAGCAGTACTTC TRBD2 TRBJ2-7 few TRBV20-1
CASSQDRVPGTGELFF TGCGCCAGCAGCCAAGACAGGGTGCCGGGCACCGGGGAGCTGTTTTTT . TRBJ2-2 . TRBV4-3
CASSLGRVRGHGYEQFF TGTGCCAGCAGCTTAGGACGAGTGCGGGGTCATGGCTATGAGCAGTTCTTC . TRBJ2-1 . TRBV11-3
CASSPGRGSTDTQYF TGTGCCAGCTCACCGGGCCGGGGCAGCACAGATACGCAGTATTTT . TRBJ2-3 . TRBV18
CASSYGDYGYTF TGTGCCAGCAGTTATGGCGACTATGGCTACACCTTC . TRBJ1-2 many TRBV6-5
CASSRMGGADSGANVLTF TGTGCCAGCAGCCGAATGGGGGGCGCGGACTCTGGGGCCAACGTCCTGACTTTC . TRBJ2-6 many TRBV11-2
CASSQVGLGETQYF TGTGCCAGCAGCCAAGTAGGCCTAGGAGAGACCCAGTACTTC . TRBJ2-5 . TRBV3-1
CSARYPGTSGGAVTDTQYF TGCAGTGCTAGATACCCCGGGACTAGCGGGGGGGCCGTCACAGATACGCAGTATTTT TRBD2 TRBJ2-3 many TRBV20-1
CASSQLKPISGANVLTF TGTGCCAGCAGCCAGCTAAAGCCTATCTCTGGGGCCAACGTCCTGACTTTC . TRBJ2-6 few TRBV12-3/TRBV12-4
CASSKGAGGNQPQHF TGTGCCAGCAGCAAAGGGGCAGGGGGGAATCAGCCCCAGCATTTT TRBD1 TRBJ1-5 many TRBV7-2
CASSLGGSSPLHF TGTGCCAGCAGCTTAGGTGGCAGCTCACCCCTCCACTTT . TRBJ1-6 many TRBV7-2
CAISVGKMSTDTQYF TGTGCCATCAGTGTCGGGAAGATGAGCACAGATACGCAGTATTTT . TRBJ2-3 many TRBV10-3
CASSYGEVELFF TGTGCCAGCAGTTACGGGGAGGTGGAGCTGTTTTTT . TRBJ2-2 few TRBV6-6
CASGLERDSPLHF TGTGCTAGTGGCTTGGAGAGGGATTCACCCCTCCACTTT . TRBJ1-6 . TRBV12-5
CSARELETGGNEKLFF TGCAGTGCTAGAGAATTGGAGACAGGGGGAAATGAAAAACTGTTTTTT TRBD1 TRBJ1-4 . TRBV20-1
CASSTLAGGYEQYF TGTGCCAGCAGTACGTTAGCGGGGGGCTACGAGCAGTACTTC TRBD2 TRBJ2-7 many TRBV28
CASSVVGAGTGELFF TGTGCCAGCAGCGTAGTCGGGGCAGGGACCGGGGAGCTGTTTTTT . TRBJ2-2 . TRBV9
CASRRTGEKLFF TGTGCCAGCCGGAGGACAGGTGAAAAACTGTTTTTT TRBD1 TRBJ1-4 . TRBV2
CASRADRANNSPLHF TGTGCCAGCAGGGCGGACAGGGCGAATAATTCACCCCTCCACTTT TRBD1 TRBJ1-6 . TRBV6-2/TRBV6-3
CASRRAFTSGSSYEQYF TGCGCCAGCCGTCGAGCCTTCACTAGCGGTAGCTCCTACGAGCAGTACTTC TRBD2 TRBJ2-7 few TRBV5-1
CASSGGHLWYNEQFF TGTGCCAGCAGTGGGGGACACCTTTGGTACAATGAGCAGTTCTTC . TRBJ2-1 . TRBV6-1
CSVLPRQLAGGNTQYF TGCAGCGTCCTCCCCCGCCAGCTAGCGGGGGGCAATACGCAGTATTTT TRBD2 TRBJ2-3 few TRBV29-1
CASTQLGGETQYF TGTGCCAGCACCCAACTGGGGGGAGAGACCCAGTACTTC . TRBJ2-5 . TRBV28
CSAESLQGRTGELFF TGCAGTGCTGAAAGTTTACAGGGACGGACCGGGGAGCTGTTTTTT . TRBJ2-2 many TRBV20-1
CASSPKSQRGGSFEQFF TGCGCCAGCAGCCCAAAATCCCAGCGGGGGGGCTCGTTTGAGCAGTTCTTC TRBD2 TRBJ2-1 . TRBV5-1
CASSYSGQGASYNSPLHF TGTGCCAGCAGTTACTCCGGACAGGGGGCTTCCTATAATTCACCCCTCCACTTT TRBD1 TRBJ1-6 . TRBV6-6
CASSKGQEAFF TGTGCCAGCAGCAAGGGACAGGAAGCTTTCTTT TRBD1 TRBJ1-1 . TRBV7-9
CASSEYRQLHDEQFF TGTGCCAGCAGTGAATACCGGCAACTACATGATGAGCAGTTCTTC . TRBJ2-1 few TRBV25-1
CASSVGASGGYNEQFF TGTGCCAGCAGCGTAGGGGCAAGCGGGGGCTACAATGAGCAGTTCTTC TRBD2 TRBJ2-1 few TRBV9
CASRRGGSSYEQYF TGTGCCAGCAGGCGCGGGGGAAGCTCCTACGAGCAGTACTTC TRBD2 TRBJ2-7 few TRBV6-5
CASTHTGPTEAFF TGTGCCAGCACCCATACCGGGCCCACTGAAGCTTTCTTT . TRBJ1-1 . TRBV5-6
CASSRTGSSDTQYF TGTGCCAGCAGTCGGACGGGATCATCAGATACGCAGTATTTT . TRBJ2-3 . TRBV9
CASSQNPAGRGEAFF TGCGCCAGCAGCCAGAACCCCGCAGGGAGGGGTGAAGCTTTCTTT . TRBJ1-1 . TRBV4-1
CASVAGYNQPQHF TGTGCTAGTGTCGCGGGTTACAATCAGCCCCAGCATTTT . TRBJ1-5 few TRBV12-5
CASKDQGNTEAFF TGTGCCAGCAAAGACCAGGGGAACACTGAAGCTTTCTTT . TRBJ1-1 few TRBV6-2/TRBV6-3
CATSYGSTEAFF TGCGCCACCTCCTACGGGAGCACTGAAGCTTTCTTT . TRBJ1-1 few TRBV10-2
CSAREGGNTEAFF TGCAGTGCTAGGGAGGGTGGGAACACTGAAGCTTTCTTT . TRBJ1-1 few TRBV20-1
CSVAGYSNEQFF TGCAGCGTCGCGGGCTACAGCAATGAGCAGTTCTTC . TRBJ2-1 . TRBV29-1
CSARLPGAAKNIQYF TGCAGTGCTAGATTGCCAGGCGCAGCCAAAAACATTCAGTACTTC . TRBJ2-4 few TRBV20-1
CASTEGGAGYGYTF TGTGCCAGCACCGAAGGGGGCGCCGGCTATGGCTACACCTTC TRBD1 TRBJ1-2 many TRBV12-3/TRBV12-4
CSARAARVGYGYTF TGCAGTGCTAGAGCTGCCAGGGTGGGCTATGGCTACACCTTC . TRBJ1-2 few TRBV20-1
CASSFFAGANTEAFF TGTGCCAGCAGCTTTTTTGCGGGGGCGAACACTGAAGCTTTCTTT . TRBJ1-1 . TRBV5-5
CASSHGTGANQPQHF TGTGCCAGCAGCCACGGGACAGGGGCAAATCAGCCCCAGCATTTT TRBD1 TRBJ1-5 many TRBV5-1
CASGLGADTQYF TGTGCCAGCGGTTTGGGGGCCGATACGCAGTATTTT . TRBJ2-3 . TRBV7-3
CASSSRVTSYNEQFF TGTGCCAGCAGTTCCAGGGTTACTTCCTACAATGAGCAGTTCTTC . TRBJ2-1 . TRBV12-3/TRBV12-4
CATSRDRGPNTEAFF TGTGCCACCAGCAGAGACAGGGGGCCGAACACTGAAGCTTTCTTT TRBD1 TRBJ1-1 . TRBV15
CASSPLTAPNEKLFF TGTGCCAGCAGCCCACTGACAGCCCCGAATGAAAAACTGTTTTTT . TRBJ1-4 many TRBV7-8
CASSYSRGGPEAFF TGTGCCAGCAGTTACTCGAGAGGGGGCCCTGAAGCTTTCTTT TRBD1 TRBJ1-1 . TRBV6-5
CASSLKSSPLHF TGTGCCAGCAGTTTAAAGAGCTCACCCCTCCACTTT . TRBJ1-6 few TRBV12-3/TRBV12-4
CSAPETKVRNIQYF TGCAGCGCACCCGAGACAAAGGTTAGAAACATTCAGTACTTC . TRBJ2-4 . TRBV29-1
CASSLPPGRAKDTGELFF TGCGCCAGCAGCTTGCCGCCGGGACGGGCGAAGGACACCGGGGAGCTGTTTTTT . TRBJ2-2 . TRBV5-1
CSADLAGAIFFTDTQYF TGCAGTGCTGATCTAGCGGGGGCCATCTTTTTCACAGATACGCAGTATTTT TRBD2 TRBJ2-3 many TRBV20-1
CASSQGQGAGSPLHF TGTGCCAGCAGCCAAGGGCAGGGGGCAGGTTCACCCCTCCACTTT TRBD1 TRBJ1-6 few TRBV3-1
CASSFQGGYTF TGTGCCAGCAGTTTCCAAGGAGGCTACACCTTC . TRBJ1-2 many TRBV28
CSVAGTGGNQPQHF TGCAGCGTGGCCGGGACAGGGGGGAATCAGCCCCAGCATTTT TRBD1 TRBJ1-5 . TRBV29-1